Here is one T cell receptor (beta chain) with its context. Antigen: not known. The data derive from a study of T cell responses to AZD1222 COVID-19 vaccine. V lost 6 bases and J lost 2, with 10 bases in between. This CDR3 comprises 13 residues. Germline values: CDR1 KGHSH, CDR2 LQKENI. Repertoires were generated with immunoSEQ multiplex PCR, while TCRdb's copy carries only in-frame clones and drops some. This sample yields approximately 80,000 clones, of which approximately 86% are seen a single time; about 5% belongs to the top ten. Whole-study results and caveats: Clonal diversity may have been underestimated in mostly white British donors. Only a handful of individuals given AZD1222 were seropositive at baseline.

Source: peripheral blood, taken on day 0 of MenACWY control vaccination. The chain uses TRBV18 and TRBJ2-5; weak D call: TRBD2 (5 bases). The sequence came from an adult in good health. The CDR3 loop is CASSPDLQETQYF. Written as DNA, the CDR3 is TGTGCCAGCTCTCCGGACTTACAAGAGACCCAGTACTTC.